The next 14 T cell receptor beta chains were all read from a single sample in a study of beta chain features in type 1 diabetes. Expressed TCRB transcripts were sequenced because the isolated RNA had all been reverse transcribed beforehand. Only in-frame clones appear in the TCRdb table, and some are missing; sequencing was by immunoSEQ multiplex PCR. The sample has 350,000 to 450,000 clones, over 12% seen once. Material: naive CD4+ T cells from blood. The receptors shown here come from a woman aged 18-29 years in good health.

The chain is built from TRBV28 and TRBJ1-1; a possible D gene is TRBD1 (5 bases). In germline, CDR1 is MDHEN, CDR2 SYDVKM. The CDR3 contains 12 residues. Trimming removed 4 bases from V and 10 bases from J, with 13 bases in between. CDR3 nucleotide sequence: TGTGCCAGCAGTTCCTCAGGGTTGAGAGCTTTCTTT. Its translation: CASSSSGLRAFF.

A few counts support this clone. The V gene is TRBV9, the J gene TRBJ1-2, with D perhaps matching TRBD1 (6 bases). The germline CDR1 and CDR2 sequences are SGDLS and YYNGEE. The germline V and J ends were trimmed by 0 bases and 8 bases, with 14 bases remaining between them. The CDR3 covers 14 residues. In DNA, the CDR3 is TGTGCCAGCAGCGTAGATCCAGGGGCCGGAGGCTACACCTTC. Amino acids: CASSVDPGAGGYTF.

This chain's CDR3 is CASSFWRTEAFF. CDR3 bases: TGTGCCAGCAGTTTCTGGAGGACTGAAGCTTTCTTT. J is TRBJ1-1 and V is TRBV28; D is unclear. Germline CDR1 reads MDHEN; CDR2 reads SYDVKM. CDR3 size: 12 residues. The ends were cut back, 3 bases at V and 5 bases at J, with 7 bases in the middle.

There are a few counts of this clone. V gene TRBV30 combines with J gene TRBJ1-1; D gene unclear. The germline V and J ends were trimmed by 2 bases and 1 base, with 17 bases remaining between them. This CDR3 is built from 16 residues. Germline loops: CDR1 GTSNPN, CDR2 SVGIG (reference sequence). CDR3 nucleotide sequence: TGTGCCTGGAGTAAGCGGTTCGGGCAGCAGAACACTGAAGCTTTCTTT. Encoded protein: CAWSKRFGQQNTEAFF. The entire variable domain, with the rest obtained from reference TRBV30 and TRBJ1-1, is as follows: SQTIHQWPATLVQPVGSPLSLECTVEGTSNPNLYWYRQAAGRGLQLLFYSVGIGQISSEVPQNLSASRPQDRQFILSSKKLLLSDSGFYLCAWSKRFGQQNTEAFFGQGTRLTVV.

This clone was seen more than once but under ten times. V and J are TRBV7-3 and TRBJ1-3; 10 bases agree with TRBD1. The CDR3 runs to 15 residues. The J segment lost 2 bases and the V segment lost 5 bases, leaving 3 bases of the junction unmatched. Germline V CDR1 and CDR2: SGHTA, FQGTGA. The CDR3 DNA reads as TGTGCCAGCAGCGGACAGGGGGTTACTGGAAACACCATATATTTT. Translated: CASSGQGVTGNTIYF.

This clone came up a few times. The chain recombines TRBV9 with TRBJ2-3, with a tentative D call TRBD1 (6 bases). The length of the CDR3 is 14 residues. Germline V gives CDR1 SGDLS, CDR2 YYNGEE. The V end was cut by 2 bases, the J end by 2 bases, with 9 bases between. CDR3 sequence reads: CASSVTGFTDTQYF. The CDR3 region has the DNA TGTGCCAGCAGCGTCACAGGGTTCACAGATACGCAGTATTTT.

The CDR3 protein is CASSESTGGVTEAFF. Written as DNA, the CDR3 is TGTGCCAGCAGTGAATCGACAGGGGGTGTAACTGAAGCTTTCTTT. The chain uses TRBV25-1 and TRBJ1-1, with TRBD1 identical over 9 bases. In germline, CDR1 is MGHDK, CDR2 SYGVNS. The CDR3 is made up of 15 amino acids. J was trimmed by 5 bases and V by 1 base; bases with no gene match: 5.

This clone was picked up a small number of times. At the DNA level, this CDR3 is encoded by other sequences in the same sample as well. The rearrangement joins TRBV4-3 to TRBJ2-3; 9 bases align to TRBD2. The ends lost 1 base at V and 2 bases at J; junction bases unmatched: 4. From germline, CDR1 is LGHNA and CDR2 YSLEER. The CDR3 runs 16 residues. In nucleotides, the CDR3 is TGCGCCAGCAGCCAAGTGAGCGGGGGGACCACAGATACGCAGTATTTT. This gives the protein CASSQVSGGTTDTQYF.

This chain links TRBV7-3 with TRBJ2-1, with a tentative D call TRBD1 (6 bases). There are 14 residues in the CDR3. With 2 bases removed from V and 9 bases from J, the gap between germline ends came to 14 bases. Germline CDR1 reads SGHTA; CDR2 reads FQGTGA. For the CDR3, the DNA is TGTGCCAGCAGCTTATGGCCCGGGACATTTGAGCAGTTCTTC. It specifies CASSLWPGTFEQFF. The variable domain in full, with the rest retrieved from reference TRBV7-3 and TRBJ2-1, is GAGVSQTPSNKVTEKGKYVELRCDPISGHTALYWYRQSLGQGPEFLIYFQGTGAADDSGLPNDRFFAVRPEGSVSTLKIQRTERGDSAVYLCASSLWPGTFEQFFGPGTRLTVL.

This clone came up a few times. V is TRBV5-1 and J is TRBJ2-7; weak D call: TRBD2 (6 bases). The CDR3 spans 14 residues. CDR1 is SGHRS, CDR2 YFSETQ, per germline. V lost 4 bases and J lost 1, with 12 bases in between. The CDR3 is CASSPGGPSYEQYF. CDR3 nucleotide sequence: TGCGCCAGCAGCCCCGGGGGACCTTCCTACGAGCAGTACTTC.

The sample holds one count of this clone. The chain joins TRBV7-9 to TRBJ2-7, with D hard to call. Germline V lookup: CDR1 SEHNR, CDR2 FQNEAQ (reference sequence). This CDR3 contains 11 residues. V lost 1 base, J lost 7 bases, and 5 bases lay in between. This CDR3 reads CASSLDSEQYF. CDR3 DNA: TGTGCCAGCAGCTTAGACTCGGAGCAGTACTTC.

Concerning this clone: This same CDR3 is encoded by further DNA sequences in the sample. The chain couples TRBV28 to TRBJ1-5, with unresolved D. With 5 bases removed from V and 4 bases from J, the gap between germline ends came to 9 bases. This CDR3 is built from 13 residues. The germline V gene encodes CDR1 MDHEN and CDR2 SYDVKM. The CDR3 bases are TGTGCCAGCAGTCCAAACAGTAATCAGCCCCAGCATTTT. It codes for CASSPNSNQPQHF.

The gene calls are TRBV7-9 and TRBJ2-1; possibly TRBD1 for D (6 bases). CDR3 length: 11 residues. Trimming cost V 5 bases and J 10 bases, with 9 bases left between them. The germline V gene encodes CDR1 SEHNR and CDR2 FQNEAQ (reference sequence). The CDR3 coding sequence is TGTGCCAGCAGCACCACAGGGGAGCAGTTCTTC. This sequence encodes CASSTTGEQFF.

This clone turned up a few times. The chain recombines TRBV27 with TRBJ2-3; D possibly corresponds to TRBD2 (5 bases). Looked up from germline, CDR1 is MNHEY and CDR2 is SMNVEV (reference sequence). With 2 bases removed from V and 2 bases from J, the gap between germline ends came to 17 bases. There are 17 residues in the CDR3. The CDR3 coding sequence is TGTGCCAGCAGTTTAGTGGTAGGGAGCGGACCCACAGATACGCAGTATTTT. Translating gives CASSLVVGSGPTDTQYF.